These 28 T cell receptor beta chains originate from one sample sequenced in a study of identical twins. TCRdb independently ran MiXCR on the 5' RACE reads; one entry per CDR3 protein. The sample consists of about 340,000 distinct CDR3 sequences, approximately 8.7% of them appearing once. Sequenced input: naive T cells sorted from blood. Receptors originate from a woman in her forties or fifties in good health.

This clonotype was observed a handful of times. The chain combines TRBV12-3 or TRBV12-4 with TRBJ1-2; D gene uncertain. V shed 4 bases and J shed 6 bases, with 18 bases lying between them. CDR3 length equals 15 residues. CDR3 amino acids: CASSSILGRSHGYTF. CDR3 sequence (DNA): TGTGCCAGCAGTTCCATCCTGGGCCGTTCACATGGCTACACCTTC.

This clonotype was seen many times. This chain joins TRBV6-5 and TRBJ1-1; D ambiguous. This CDR3 has 15 amino acids. Germline V CDR1 and CDR2: MNHEY, SVGAGI. V was shortened by 0 bases and J by 1 base, with 9 bases between the two germline ends. This CDR3 is CASSYSWVQNTEAFF. The CDR3 DNA is TGTGCCAGCAGTTACTCTTGGGTACAGAACACTGAAGCTTTCTTT.

This clonotype occurred a few times. Here the CDR3 reads CSARPGLAGVGEQFF. DNA of the CDR3: TGCAGTGCTAGACCGGGACTAGCGGGAGTGGGAGAGCAGTTCTTC. The gene calls are TRBV20-1 and TRBJ2-1, with 14 bases that match TRBD2. With V trimmed by 2 bases and J by 10 bases, 7 bases remained unmatched. The CDR3 is 15 amino acids. Germline V gene lookup returns CDR1 DFQATT and CDR2 SNEGSKA (reference sequence).

This clonotype was recorded at least ten times. The chain is built from TRBV10-2 and TRBJ2-3; D is unresolved. Germline V gene data show CDR1 as WSHSY and CDR2 as SAAADI. This CDR3 has 13 residues. Trimming removed 6 bases from V and 2 bases from J, with 9 bases in between. The CDR3 region has the DNA TGCGCCAGCAGCAGCCTTACCACAGATACGCAGTATTTT. Translation gives CASSSLTTDTQYF.

This chain links TRBV5-1 with TRBJ2-1; 10 nucleotides align to TRBD2. From germline, CDR1 is SGHRS and CDR2 YFSETQ. This CDR3 comprises 16 residues. V lost 0 bases to trimming and J lost 4 bases; unmatched junction nucleotides: 4. The CDR3, as DNA: TGCGCCAGCAGCTTGGCCGCACTAGCGGGGTACAATGAGCAGTTCTTC. This gives the protein CASSLAALAGYNEQFF. Full variable domain (rest looked up from reference TRBV5-1 and TRBJ2-1): KAGVTQTPRYLIKTRGQQVTLSCSPISGHRSVSWYQQTPGQGLQFLFEYFSETQRNKGNFPGRFSGRQFSNSRSEMNVSTLELGDSALYLCASSLAALAGYNEQFFGPGTRLTVL.

The sample holds a few counts of this clonotype. J is TRBJ2-3 and V is TRBV7-9; D is ambiguous. Germline V CDR1 and CDR2: SEHNR, FQNEAQ (reference sequence). V was cut by 7 bases and J by 4 bases, with 9 bases left in between. The CDR3 runs to 12 residues. DNA for the CDR3: TGTGCCAGCAAGTTAAGCGCAGATACGCAGTATTTT. This sequence encodes CASKLSADTQYF.

This clonotype was seen many times. The V gene is TRBV7-9, the J gene TRBJ2-1; possible D gene TRBD2, 5 bases. This CDR3 has 16 amino acids. The V end was cut by 5 bases, the J end by 4 bases, with 18 bases between. Germline V CDR1 and CDR2: SEHNR, FQNEAQ (reference sequence). The chain's CDR3 is CASSPRVASAYNEQFF. The CDR3 DNA reads as TGTGCCAGCAGCCCACGCGTAGCGTCTGCTTACAATGAGCAGTTCTTC.

This clonotype was detected many times. The chain uses TRBV29-1 and TRBJ1-4; D call uncertain. This CDR3 region has 10 residues. Trimming stripped 3 bases from V and 8 bases from J, with 4 bases between. Germline CDR1 SQVTM, CDR2 ANQGSEA. DNA for the CDR3: TGCAGCGTTGAGGAGGAAAAACTGTTTTTT. As protein: CSVEEEKLFF.

This chain links TRBV20-1 with TRBJ1-6, with no clear D. Germline loops: CDR1 DFQATT, CDR2 SNEGSKA (reference sequence). Trimming stripped 6 bases from V and 3 bases from J, with 12 bases between. CDR3 size: 14 residues. The CDR3 here is CSARAPIYNSPLHF. The CDR3 region has the DNA TGCAGTGCGCGGGCTCCTATCTATAATTCACCCCTCCACTTT.

This clonotype was seen a handful of times. The gene calls are TRBV5-1 and TRBJ2-3, with D perhaps TRBD1 (5 bases). Germline V gene sequence: CDR1 SGHRS, CDR2 YFSETQ. The CDR3 is made up of 15 amino acids. V lost 0 bases and J 5 bases, leaving 13 bases between the germline ends. CDR3 residues: CASSLGGAVQDTQYF. The CDR3, as DNA: TGCGCCAGCAGCTTGGGGGGCGCGGTACAAGATACGCAGTATTTT. The full variable domain, with the rest looked up from reference TRBV5-1 and TRBJ2-3, is KAGVTQTPRYLIKTRGQQVTLSCSPISGHRSVSWYQQTPGQGLQFLFEYFSETQRNKGNFPGRFSGRQFSNSRSEMNVSTLELGDSALYLCASSLGGAVQDTQYFGPGTRLTVL.

The V call is TRBV4-1, the J call TRBJ2-1, with 10 bases aligning to TRBD2. CDR3 length: 15 residues. The germline V gene encodes CDR1 MGHRA and CDR2 YSYEKL. V was pared by 4 bases and J by 6 bases, with 6 bases of the junction left unmatched. The CDR3 spells CASSRPTSGINEQFF. CDR3 bases: TGCGCCAGCAGCCGCCCTACTAGCGGGATCAATGAGCAGTTCTTC.

This clonotype was picked up many times. The gene calls are TRBV6-6 and TRBJ1-2; 7 bases fit TRBD1. Looked up from germline, CDR1 is MNHNY and CDR2 is SVGAGI (reference sequence). The J segment lost 1 base and the V segment lost 8 bases, leaving 7 bases of the junction unmatched. The length of the CDR3 is 14 residues. The CDR3 is CASGLGQINYGYTF. CDR3 in DNA: TGTGCCAGCGGGCTGGGACAGATTAACTATGGCTACACCTTC.

The DNA for the CDR3 is TGTGCCACCAGTCCGGTTGGGGGGACGCAGTATTTT. Translated: CATSPVGGTQYF. The chain recombines TRBV24-1 with TRBJ2-3, with D perhaps TRBD2 (6 bases). The CDR3 contains 12 residues. Germline V gene lookup returns CDR1 KGHDR and CDR2 SFDVKD. V was pared by 6 bases and J by 9 bases, with 12 bases between.

This clonotype was counted many times. The chain recombines TRBV12-3 or TRBV12-4 with TRBJ2-7; D gene ambiguous. V was cut by 7 bases and J by 0 bases, with 16 bases left in between. The CDR3 totals 15 residues. This CDR3 reads CASTKGITNSYEQYF. The CDR3 DNA follows: TGTGCCAGCACCAAAGGCATAACAAACTCCTACGAGCAGTACTTC.

This clonotype has ten or more counts. The chain recombines TRBV29-1 with TRBJ1-5; D is unresolved. This CDR3 has 12 residues. V was clipped by 7 bases and J by 0 bases, with 7 bases between them. CDR1 SQVTM and CDR2 ANQGSEA come from the germline V gene. The CDR3: CSGGDSNQPQHF. In DNA, the CDR3 is TGCAGCGGCGGGGATAGCAATCAGCCCCAGCATTTT. Supplemented by reference TRBV29-1 and TRBJ1-5, the full variable domain reads SAVISQKPSRDICQRGTSLTIQCQVDSQVTMMFWYRQQPGQSLTLIATANQGSEATYESGFVIDKFPISRPNLTFSTLTVSNMSPEDSSIYLCSGGDSNQPQHFGDGTRLSIL.

This clonotype was seen a few times. In DNA, the CDR3 is TGTGCCAGCAGCGACAGGGTCAATGAGCAGTTCTTC. It is translated as CASSDRVNEQFF. This chain uses TRBV7-6 with TRBJ2-1; 7 bases are shared with TRBD1. Trimming took 5 bases from V and 6 from J; bases not matched to a gene: 1. Germline V gene lookup returns CDR1 SGHVS and CDR2 FNYEAQ. This CDR3 has 12 residues.

Only a few counts were recorded for this clonotype. The chain recombines TRBV12-3 or TRBV12-4 with TRBJ2-1; D not resolved. Trimming took off 8 bases at V and 8 bases at J, with 16 bases between the two ends. The CDR3 is made up of 13 amino acids. CDR3 DNA: TGTGCCAGCGTGGGCTTGGCAAAGGATGAGCAGTTCTTC. Translation: CASVGLAKDEQFF.

In this sample, this clonotype turned up many times. This chain connects TRBV12-3 or TRBV12-4 to TRBJ2-1; D is unclear. The CDR3 runs to 14 residues. Trimming stripped 3 bases from V and 4 bases from J, with 10 bases between. The CDR3 DNA is TGTGCCAGCAGTTTTGTAGGTGGATACAATGAGCAGTTCTTC. This translates into CASSFVGGYNEQFF.

J is TRBJ2-7 and V is TRBV19, with D maybe TRBD2 (5 bases). CDR3 length: 14 residues. The V and J ends lost 5 bases and 2 bases respectively, with 13 bases between them. The germline V gene encodes CDR1 LNHDA and CDR2 SQIVND (reference sequence). This CDR3 reads CASSFTSFPYEQYF. CDR3 nucleotide sequence: TGTGCCAGTAGTTTTACTAGTTTTCCCTACGAGCAGTACTTC.

This clonotype was counted a few times. The V call is TRBV7-2, the J call TRBJ2-7, with TRBD2 identical over 8 bases. CDR1 is SGHTA, CDR2 FQGNSA, per germline. V dropped 6 bases and J dropped 4; count of bases not matched to a gene: 8. The CDR3 runs to 14 residues. The CDR3 protein is CASRPAGVVYEQYF. The CDR3 bases are TGTGCCAGCAGACCAGCGGGAGTAGTGTACGAGCAGTACTTC.

This clonotype was counted many times. The chain combines TRBV7-9 with TRBJ2-3, with 9 bases matching TRBD1. The V gene's germline CDR1 is SEHNR and CDR2 FQNEAQ (reference sequence). This CDR3 has 16 residues. With V trimmed by 5 bases and J by 5 bases, 11 bases remained unmatched. CDR3 DNA: TGTGCCAGCAGCCTACGGGACAGGGTTCGGGGAGATACGCAGTATTTT. Protein: CASSLRDRVRGDTQYF.

This clonotype occurred many times. The chain joins TRBV4-1 to TRBJ2-2; 7 bases match TRBD2. This CDR3 is built from 17 residues. CDR1 and CDR2 (germline): MGHRA, YSYEKL. J was trimmed by 1 base and V by 3 bases; bases with no gene match: 8. This chain's CDR3 is CASSHRGLGENTGELFF. The CDR3 DNA sequence: TGCGCCAGCAGCCATCGAGGACTAGGGGAGAACACCGGGGAGCTGTTTTTT.

V is TRBV29-1 and J is TRBJ2-5, with 10 bases that match TRBD2. CDR3 size: 11 residues. Trimming removed 7 bases from V and 5 bases from J; junction bases left unmatched: 1. From germline, CDR1 is SQVTM and CDR2 ANQGSEA. The CDR3 region is CSGSGRETQYF. The CDR3 bases are TGCAGCGGTAGCGGGAGGGAGACCCAGTACTTC.

Many counts were recorded for this clonotype. The rearrangement joins TRBV12-3 or TRBV12-4 to TRBJ2-1; TRBD1 matches at 7 bases. V trimming: 6 bases; J trimming: 8 bases; junction bases outside the gene matches: 7. The CDR3 has 13 amino acids. DNA for the CDR3: TGTGCCAGCAGACTTATAGGGGGCGATGAGCAGTTCTTC. Amino acids: CASRLIGGDEQFF.

The chain employs TRBV5-1 and TRBJ2-2; the D gene is possibly TRBD2 (6 bases). The V end lost 5 bases, the J end lost 6 bases, and 8 bases lay between the germline ends. The CDR3 runs to 12 residues. Germline V gene lookup returns CDR1 SGHRS and CDR2 YFSETQ. CDR3: CASSWEAGELFF. The CDR3 DNA sequence: TGCGCCAGCAGTTGGGAGGCCGGGGAGCTGTTTTTT.

This clonotype has a handful of counts. The V and J genes are TRBV11-2 and TRBJ2-3; the D gene could be TRBD1 or TRBD2 (5 bases each). The CDR3 length is 19 residues. Trimming shortened V by 3 bases and J by 3 bases, and 25 bases separated the two germline ends. The germline V gene encodes CDR1 SGHAT and CDR2 FQNNGV. The CDR3 protein is CASSFEAPFTREGTDTQYF. The CDR3 bases are TGTGCCAGCAGCTTTGAGGCCCCCTTTACTAGAGAGGGGACAGATACGCAGTATTTT.

This clonotype occurred many times. The chain uses TRBV11-2 and TRBJ2-1; a possible D gene is TRBD2 (6 bases). Trimming shortened V by 1 base and J by 0 bases, and 13 bases separated the two germline ends. This CDR3 region has 17 residues. CDR1 is SGHAT, CDR2 FQNNGV, per germline. CDR3: CASSLVGTSLSYNEQFF. The CDR3 DNA is TGTGCCAGCAGCTTAGTAGGGACTTCCCTCTCCTACAATGAGCAGTTCTTC.

The chain is built from TRBV28 and TRBJ2-1, with D possibly TRBD2 on 5 matching bases. The V and J ends lost 5 bases and 14 bases respectively, with 16 bases between them. CDR1 MDHEN and CDR2 SYDVKM come from the germline V gene. This CDR3 is built from 12 residues. CDR3 DNA: TGTGCCAGCAGTCCCACCGGGAACGAGGAGTTCTTC. Translation gives CASSPTGNEEFF.